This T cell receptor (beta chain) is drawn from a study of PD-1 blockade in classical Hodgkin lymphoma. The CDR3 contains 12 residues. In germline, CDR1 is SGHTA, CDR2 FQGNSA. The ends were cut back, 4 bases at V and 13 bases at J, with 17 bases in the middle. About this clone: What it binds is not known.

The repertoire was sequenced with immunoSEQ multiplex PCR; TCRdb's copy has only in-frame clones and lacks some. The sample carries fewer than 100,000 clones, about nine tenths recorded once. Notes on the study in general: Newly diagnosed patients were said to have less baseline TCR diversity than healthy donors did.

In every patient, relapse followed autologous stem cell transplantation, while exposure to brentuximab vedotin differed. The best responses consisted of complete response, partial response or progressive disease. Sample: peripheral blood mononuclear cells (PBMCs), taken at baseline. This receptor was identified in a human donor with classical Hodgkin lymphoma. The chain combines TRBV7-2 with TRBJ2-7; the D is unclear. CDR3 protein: CASSSITGPIYF. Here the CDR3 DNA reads TGTGCCAGCAGCTCAATTACCGGGCCCATCTACTTC.